This record concerns one T cell receptor (beta chain) sequence. The data stem from a study of blood T cell repertoires in COVID-19. Across the study: Some COVID-19 samples were acute and others convalescent; all came from the United States, Italy and Spain. PBMCs, B-cell-depleted T cells, or T cells provided the cDNA or gDNA that made up the material.

Original processing notes: The authors estimated nucleated cell counts from reference gene primer amplification. Generated by immunoSEQ multiplex PCR, the TCRdb table keeps only in-frame clones and is missing some. The V and J calls and clone size come from that table; D and trimming were worked out from the DNA. The table includes around 70,000 clones, roughly 86% detected once. The CDR3 loop spans 15 amino acids. Trimming removed 1 base from V and 4 bases from J, with 14 bases in between. Germline assignment: CDR1 SGHNT and CDR2 YYREEE (reference sequence). Sequenced material: peripheral blood. The sequence derives from a man in his 70s with acute or convalescent COVID-19. The V and J genes are TRBV5-4 and TRBJ1-2; weak D call: TRBD1 (5 bases). The CDR3 nucleotides are TGTGCCAGCAGCTTGAGTGGACTGGGGGGCTATGGCTACACCTTC. The encoded protein is CASSLSGLGGYGYTF.